Below, 30 T cell receptor beta chains from the same sample are listed, as sequenced in a study of T cells after yellow fever vaccination. MiXCR, run by TCRdb on the 5' RACE reads, gives a single entry per CDR3 protein. This table has a few hundred thousand distinct CDR3 sequences, roughly 5% appearing once. This sample comprised CD4+ T cells sorted from PBMCs, obtained on the day of the yellow fever booster vaccination. These receptors originate from a man between 18 and 35 years old who received the YFV17D yellow fever vaccine.

For the CDR3, the DNA is TGTGCCAGTTCGGACGGGGGTCTCACAGATACGCAGTATTTT. Translated: CASSDGGLTDTQYF. This chain links TRBV19 with TRBJ2-3, with D maybe TRBD2 (6 bases). The CDR3 contains 14 residues. Trimming pared 8 bases from V and 2 bases from J, leaving 14 bases between. Germline V gene lookup returns CDR1 LNHDA and CDR2 SQIVND (reference sequence).

This clonotype was counted ten times or more. The V call is TRBV4-3, the J call TRBJ2-3, with 9 positions matching TRBD2. This CDR3 region has 16 residues. The trim removed 4 bases at V and 4 bases at J, leaving 9 bases unmatched. Germline CDR1 is LGHNA and CDR2 is YSLEER. CDR3 region: CASSPGRGGAPDTQYF. CDR3 DNA sequence: TGCGCCAGCAGCCCGGGGCGCGGGGGGGCCCCAGATACGCAGTATTTT.

The gene calls are TRBV27 and TRBJ2-1, with 11 bases aligning to TRBD2. CDR1 is MNHEY and CDR2 is SMNVEV in the germline V gene (reference sequence). J was trimmed by 9 bases and V by 7 bases; bases with no gene match: 5. The CDR3 sequence is 13 residues long. CDR3 amino acids: CASMLAGGLEQFF. The CDR3 DNA reads as TGTGCCAGCATGTTAGCGGGGGGGCTTGAGCAGTTCTTC.

This chain connects TRBV7-9 to TRBJ1-2; 8 nucleotides line up with TRBD1. V lost 4 bases, J lost 8 bases, and 9 bases stayed unmatched. Germline V gives CDR1 SEHNR, CDR2 FQNEAQ (reference sequence). The length of the CDR3 is 14 residues. This CDR3 reads CASSSRTGQKGYTF. CDR3 sequence (DNA): TGTGCCAGCAGCTCCCGGACAGGGCAAAAAGGCTACACCTTC.

The table lists this clonotype with many counts. The chain uses TRBV5-1 and TRBJ2-7; D gene unclear. Germline-derived CDR1 and CDR2 are SGHRS and YFSETQ. The CDR3 is 15 residues long. V was pared by 4 bases and J by 2 bases, with 16 bases between. The CDR3 sequence: CASSPGPVRTYEQYV. The CDR3 DNA reads as TGCGCCAGCAGCCCCGGGCCAGTAAGAACCTACGAGCAGTACGTC.

In this sample, this clonotype turned up many times. This chain connects TRBV3-1 to TRBJ2-2; a possible D gene is TRBD2 (6 bases). V gave up 2 bases and J gave up 5 bases, with 9 bases separating them. The germline gives CDR1 LGHDT, CDR2 YNNKEL (reference sequence). The CDR3 has 14 residues. CDR3 protein: CASSQTGGTGELFF. CDR3 coding DNA: TGTGCCAGCAGCCAAACCGGGGGTACCGGGGAGCTGTTTTTT. The complete variable domain, with remaining parts taken from reference TRBV3-1 and TRBJ2-2, reads DTAVSQTPKYLVTQMGNDKSIKCEQNLGHDTMYWYKQDSKKFLKIMFSYNNKELIINETVPNRFSPKSPDKAHLNLHINSLELGDSAVYFCASSQTGGTGELFFGEGSRLTVL.

In this sample, this clonotype turned up many times. The V gene is TRBV24-1, the J gene TRBJ2-1, with D hard to call. The CDR3 has 13 residues. Trimming took 5 bases from V and 7 from J, leaving 11 bases between them. In germline, CDR1 is KGHDR, CDR2 SFDVKD. As DNA, the CDR3 is TGTGCCACCAGTGGGATCACTGGTAATGAGCAGTTCTTC. It codes for CATSGITGNEQFF.

This clonotype has a handful of counts. The chain has TRBV28 and TRBJ1-3; 7 nucleotides agree with TRBD1. CDR3 length: 13 residues. Germline V gives CDR1 MDHEN, CDR2 SYDVKM. J was trimmed by 4 bases and V by 7 bases; bases with no gene match: 4. CDR3 bases: TGTGCCAGCAATCAGGGGGTGGGAAACACCATATATTTT. Its protein is CASNQGVGNTIYF.

This clonotype was detected a few times. This chain uses TRBV12-3 or TRBV12-4 with TRBJ2-5; D unclear. Trimming cost V 5 bases and J 5 bases, with 9 bases left between them. The CDR3 loop spans 12 amino acids. CDR3 region: CASSGQVETQYF. As DNA, the CDR3 is TGTGCCAGCAGTGGGCAGGTGGAGACCCAGTACTTC.

The table lists this clonotype with a few counts. This chain joins TRBV4-1 and TRBJ2-6; either TRBD1 or TRBD2 may supply D (5 bases each). Germline V CDR1 and CDR2: MGHRA, YSYEKL. Trimming took 1 base from V and 4 from J, leaving 17 bases between them. This CDR3 region has 18 residues. The CDR3 DNA reads TGCGCCAGCAGCCAAGGCTCTGCGAGGGGAAGAGGGGCCAACGTCCTGACTTTC. It encodes CASSQGSARGRGANVLTF.

The J gene is TRBJ1-1, the V gene TRBV5-1; tentative D call: TRBD1 (5 bases). The CDR3 sequence is 15 residues long. V lost 2 bases to trimming and J lost 2 bases, with 13 bases between them. Germline V lookup: CDR1 SGHRS, CDR2 YFSETQ. The CDR3 sequence: CASSFGGQKNTEAFF. DNA for the CDR3: TGCGCCAGCAGCTTCGGTGGACAAAAAAACACTGAAGCTTTCTTT.

This clonotype has only a few counts. The V gene is TRBV4-2, the J gene TRBJ1-5; D unclear. This CDR3 comprises 16 residues. Germline V lookup: CDR1 LGHNA, CDR2 YNFKEQ. Trimming cost V 1 base and J 0 bases, with 10 bases left between them. CDR3 loop: CASSQGTKYSNQPQHF. CDR3 DNA sequence: TGTGCCAGCAGCCAAGGGACTAAGTATAGCAATCAGCCCCAGCATTTT.

This clonotype was counted between two and nine times. The chain combines TRBV10-3 with TRBJ1-6, with 7 bases fitting TRBD1. Trimming removed 6 bases from V and 7 bases from J; junction bases left unmatched: 6. CDR3 size: 14 residues. CDR1 and CDR2 (germline): ENHRY, SYGVKD. The DNA of the CDR3 is TGTGCCATCAGGACAGGGACGTCGAATTCACCCCTCCACTTT. Translated, it gives CAIRTGTSNSPLHF.

The genes are TRBV18 and TRBJ1-3; D is undetermined. With 4 bases removed from V and 1 base from J, the gap between germline ends came to 8 bases. From germline, CDR1 is KGHSH and CDR2 LQKENI. The CDR3 covers 14 residues. The CDR3 coding sequence is TGTGCCAGCTCACGTGAGACATCTGGAAACACCATATATTTT. It yields the protein CASSRETSGNTIYF. Looking up the rest from reference TRBV18 and TRBJ1-3 gives the full variable domain: NAGVMQNPRHLVRRRGQEARLRCSPMKGHSHVYWYRQLPEEGLKFMVYLQKENIIDESGMPKERFSAEFPKEGPSILRIQQVVRGDSAAYFCASSRETSGNTIYFGEGSWLTVV.

This clonotype was recorded at least ten times. The CDR3 DNA sequence: TGTGCCAGCAGCCCCCGACAGGGAGAGACCCAGTACTTC. Amino acid sequence: CASSPRQGETQYF. This chain links TRBV3-1 with TRBJ2-5; TRBD1 matches 7 bases. This CDR3 has 13 amino acids. Losses at the gene ends were 4 bases for V and 4 bases for J; bases not matched to a gene: 3. Germline CDR1 is LGHDT and CDR2 is YNNKEL (reference sequence).

The chain recombines TRBV4-1 with TRBJ1-2, with D possibly being TRBD1 (6 bases). V shed 3 bases and J shed 7 bases, with 18 bases lying between them. The CDR3 consists of 15 residues. CDR1 is MGHRA, CDR2 YSYEKL, per germline. CDR3 in amino acids: CASSQLGAGARGYTF. The CDR3 DNA reads as TGCGCCAGCAGCCAGCTCGGGGCAGGGGCCCGTGGCTACACCTTC.

This clonotype was picked up many times. The genes are TRBV7-9 and TRBJ2-3; unclear D gene. Germline lookup yields CDR1 SEHNR and CDR2 FQNEAQ (reference sequence). Between the trimmed V and J ends, which lost 5 bases and 0 bases, there was a span of 15 bases. The CDR3 length is 16 residues. In DNA form, the CDR3 reads TGTGCCAGCAGCCCCCCGACGGCTGTTAGCACAGATACGCAGTATTTT. Amino acids: CASSPPTAVSTDTQYF.

Regarding this clonotype: The junction does not match germline at one end; this may be a read error. V is TRBV7-7 and J is TRBJ1-5; the D gene is possibly TRBD1 (5 bases). The CDR3 runs 13 residues. The V gene's germline CDR1 is SSHAT and CDR2 FNYEAQ (reference sequence). Here the CDR3 reads CASSRDLYQPQHF. Here the CDR3 DNA reads TGTGCTAGCAGCAGGGACTTATATCAGCCCCAGCATTTT.

This clonotype was detected ten times or more. CDR3 sequence: CSARPDRTDTQYF. The CDR3 bases are TGCAGTGCTAGACCAGATCGAACAGATACGCAGTATTTT. The gene calls are TRBV20-1 and TRBJ2-3; no definite D call. The germline CDR1 and CDR2 sequences are DFQATT and SNEGSKA (reference sequence). The germline V and J ends were trimmed by 2 bases and 3 bases, with 9 bases remaining between them. This CDR3 is 13 amino acids long.

This clonotype was seen repeatedly, ten times or more. The gene calls are TRBV30 and TRBJ1-5; D is unclear. Per germline, CDR1 GTSNPN and CDR2 SVGIG (reference sequence). V lost 2 bases to trimming and J lost 9 bases, with 11 bases between them. This CDR3 spans 12 amino acids. CDR3 nucleotides: TGTGCCTGGAGTCCGGATTTCGGGCCCCAGCATTTT. It encodes CAWSPDFGPQHF.

This clonotype was recorded many times. The gene calls are TRBV7-9 and TRBJ1-2; tentative D call: TRBD1 (6 bases). V lost 5 bases and J lost 1, with 11 bases in between. Per the germline V gene, CDR1 is SEHNR and CDR2 is FQNEAQ (reference sequence). CDR3 length: 14 residues. CDR3 loop: CASSASRGNYGYTF. DNA for the CDR3: TGTGCCAGCAGCGCTAGCAGGGGTAACTATGGCTACACCTTC.

This clonotype has just a few counts. The CDR3 loop reads CASSNTRVQAFF. DNA of the CDR3: TGTGCCAGCAGCAACACACGGGTCCAGGCTTTCTTT. J is TRBJ1-1 and V is TRBV11-2; no clear D. Germline V gives CDR1 SGHAT, CDR2 FQNNGV. Between the trimmed V and J ends, which lost 5 bases and 11 bases, there was a span of 15 bases. The CDR3 consists of 12 residues.

This clonotype was recorded a few times. The rearrangement links TRBV11-1 to TRBJ1-2, with D uncertain. V lost 8 bases, J lost 7 bases, and 11 bases lay in between. The germline CDR1 and CDR2 sequences are SGHAT and FQDESV (reference sequence). This CDR3 is built from 11 residues. In nucleotides, the CDR3 is TGTGCCAGCGGCGCGGGTGCTGGCTACACCTTC. Its protein is CASGAGAGYTF.

V is TRBV7-9 and J is TRBJ1-2; weak D call: TRBD1 (6 bases). The V and J ends lost 0 bases and 8 bases respectively, with 16 bases between them. Germline CDR1 is SEHNR and CDR2 is FQNEAQ (reference sequence). The CDR3 extends over 15 amino acids. CDR3 DNA: TGTGCCAGCAGCTTAGCGAATGCAGGGGTCCAGGGCTACACCTTC. It translates to CASSLANAGVQGYTF.

This clonotype has at least ten counts. The rearrangement joins TRBV12-3 or TRBV12-4 to TRBJ2-1; D uncertain. The V end was cut by 6 bases, the J end by 15 bases, with 15 bases between. This CDR3 spans 11 amino acids. The CDR3 loop reads CASRDLAGLFF. In DNA, the CDR3 is TGTGCCAGCAGGGACCTGGCTGGGCTGTTCTTC.

This chain connects TRBV9 to TRBJ1-6; no clear D gene. The CDR3 totals 17 residues. Germline CDR1 and CDR2: SGDLS and YYNGEE. V lost 3 bases, J lost 0 bases, and 13 bases lay in between. CDR3 amino acids: CASSGGPGSSYNSPLHF. For the CDR3, the DNA is TGTGCCAGCAGCGGAGGGCCGGGGAGCTCCTATAATTCACCCCTCCACTTT. Looking up the rest from reference TRBV9 and TRBJ1-6 gives the full variable domain: DSGVTQTPKHLITATGQRVTLRCSPRSGDLSVYWYQQSLDQGLQFLIQYYNGEERAKGNILERFSAQQFPDLHSELNLSSLELGDSALYFCASSGGPGSSYNSPLHFGNGTRLTVT.

The J gene is TRBJ2-1, the V gene TRBV18, with 9 bases fitting TRBD2. Germline V gene lookup returns CDR1 KGHSH and CDR2 LQKENI. The CDR3 totals 13 residues. The V gene end was trimmed by 6 bases and the J gene end by 5 bases; junction bases not matched to a gene: 2. CDR3 in DNA: TGTGCCAGCTCGACTAGCGGCAACAATGAGCAGTTCTTC. It encodes CASSTSGNNEQFF. The variable domain in full, with the rest retrieved from reference TRBV18 and TRBJ2-1, is NAGVMQNPRHLVRRRGQEARLRCSPMKGHSHVYWYRQLPEEGLKFMVYLQKENIIDESGMPKERFSAEFPKEGPSILRIQQVVRGDSAAYFCASSTSGNNEQFFGPGTRLTVL.

At least ten counts were recorded for this clonotype. The genes are TRBV23-1 and TRBJ2-4, with D possibly matching TRBD1 (6 bases). TRBV23-1 is an ORF, with its function uncertain. V gave up 3 bases and J gave up 13 bases, with 10 bases separating them. The CDR3 has 11 amino acids. The CDR3 DNA is TGCGCCAGCAGTCACGGACAGAAACAGTACTTC. It is translated as CASSHGQKQYF.

This clonotype was seen repeatedly, ten times or more. CDR3 DNA sequence: TGTGCCAGCAGCCAAGCAATAGGGAACACTGAAGCTTTCTTT. This codes for CASSQAIGNTEAFF. J is TRBJ1-1 and V is TRBV3-1, with D hard to call. V lost 1 base to trimming and J lost 1 base, with 7 bases between them. Germline V gene data show CDR1 as LGHDT and CDR2 as YNNKEL (reference sequence). This CDR3 has 14 amino acids.

This sequence joins TRBV24-1 and TRBJ2-3; 11 bases agree with TRBD2. Losses at the gene ends were 3 bases for V and 0 bases for J; bases not matched to a gene: 7. There are 18 residues in the CDR3. Germline values: CDR1 KGHDR, CDR2 SFDVKD. The chain's CDR3 is CATSDRASGGLSTDTQYF. CDR3 DNA sequence: TGTGCCACCAGTGATAGGGCTAGCGGGGGGCTCAGCACAGATACGCAGTATTTT.